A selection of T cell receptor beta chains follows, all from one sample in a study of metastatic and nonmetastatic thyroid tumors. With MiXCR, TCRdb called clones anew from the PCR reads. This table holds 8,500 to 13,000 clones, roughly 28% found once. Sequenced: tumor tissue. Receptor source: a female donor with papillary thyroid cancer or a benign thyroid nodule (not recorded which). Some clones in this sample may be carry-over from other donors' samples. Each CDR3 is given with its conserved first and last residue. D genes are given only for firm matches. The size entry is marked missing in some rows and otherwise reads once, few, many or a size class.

CASRSSGGAYEQYF | TGTGCCAGCAGGTCTAGCGGGGGGGCCTACGAGCAGTACTTC | TRBD2 | TRBV7-2 | once | TRBJ2-7
CASSPPLGSGRIYEQYF | TGTGCCAGCAGTCCCCCTTTAGGTAGCGGGAGGATTTACGAGCAGTACTTC | TRBD2 | TRBV28 | few | TRBJ2-7
CASSQASGQAAYEQYF | TGCGCCAGCAGCCAAGCCTCCGGACAGGCGGCCTACGAGCAGTACTTC | TRBD1 | TRBV4-1 | . | TRBJ2-7
CASSEGRGTEAFF | TGTGCCAGCAGCGAGGGGCGGGGTACTGAAGCTTTCTTT | . | TRBV6-1 | . | TRBJ1-1
CASSFSGTGNSYEQYF | TGTGCCAGCAGTTTTTCCGGGACAGGGAATTCCTACGAGCAGTACTTC | TRBD1 | TRBV6-2/TRBV6-3 | few | TRBJ2-7
CASSSQKREQFF | TGTGCCAGCAGCTCCCAAAAGCGGGAGCAGTTCTTC | . | TRBV11-1 | medium-sized | TRBJ2-1
CASISGGNTIYF | TGTGCCAGCATTTCGGGTGGAAACACCATATATTTT | . | TRBV6-1 | medium-sized | TRBJ1-3
CSAVKGNQPQHF | TGCAGTGCTGTGAAGGGGAATCAGCCCCAGCATTTT | . | TRBV20-1 | . | TRBJ1-5
CASSGTLSGNTIYF | TGTGCCAGCAGCGGGACTCTATCTGGAAACACCATATATTTT | . | TRBV6-1 | . | TRBJ1-3
CASSIRQGDTDTQYF | TGTGCCAGTAGTATCCGACAGGGGGACACAGATACGCAGTATTTT | TRBD1 | TRBV19 | few | TRBJ2-3
CASSYAAGSNQPQHF | TGTGCCAGCAGTTACGCTGCGGGAAGCAATCAGCCCCAGCATTTT | . | TRBV6-5 | . | TRBJ1-5
CASSLESSAYTDTQYF | TGTGCCAGCAGCTTGGAGTCTAGCGCTTACACAGATACGCAGTATTTT | . | TRBV7-9 | many | TRBJ2-3
CASSLASGIDPEGQYF | TGTGCCAGCAGTTTGGCGAGCGGGATTGATCCCGAGGGGCAGTACTTC | TRBD2 | TRBV27 | . | TRBJ2-7
CASSPTAGEAFF | TGTGCCAGCAGCCCTACGGCCGGGGAAGCTTTCTTT | . | TRBV6-1 | medium-sized | TRBJ1-1
CASSQESVGEQFF | TGTGCCAGCAGCCAAGAATCAGTTGGCGAGCAGTTCTTC | . | TRBV7-3 | . | TRBJ2-1
CASSDPGTGQFYGYTF | TGTGCCAGCAGTGACCCTGGGACAGGGCAATTCTATGGCTACACCTTC | TRBD1 | TRBV25-1 | few | TRBJ1-2
CAISEQGYEQYF | TGTGCCATCAGCGAGCAGGGCTACGAGCAGTACTTC | . | TRBV10-3 | . | TRBJ2-7
CASLPGTARDTQYF | TGTGCCAGCTTACCGGGGACAGCTCGAGATACGCAGTATTTT | TRBD1 | TRBV28 | . | TRBJ2-3
CSASFQAGEGDTQYF | TGCAGTGCTAGTTTTCAGGCAGGGGAAGGGGATACGCAGTATTTT | . | TRBV20-1 | large | TRBJ2-3
CASSDWNEQYF | TGTGCCAGCAGTGATTGGAACGAGCAGTACTTC | . | TRBV2 | few | TRBJ2-7
CASSLSAGVYNEQFF | TGTGCCAGCAGTTTATCGGCGGGAGTCTACAATGAGCAGTTCTTC | TRBD2 | TRBV28 | few | TRBJ2-1
CASGLGLSSTDTQYF | TGTGCTAGTGGTTTGGGCTTATCTAGCACAGATACGCAGTATTTT | . | TRBV12-5 | medium-sized | TRBJ2-3
CASSENWAAGTEAFF | TGTGCCAGCAGTGAAAATTGGGCGGCGGGCACTGAAGCTTTCTTT | . | TRBV6-1 | . | TRBJ1-1
CASSEGTMVAYEQYF | TGTGCCAGCAGTGAAGGGACAATGGTTGCCTACGAGCAGTACTTC | . | TRBV6-1 | . | TRBJ2-7
CASSVGTNYGYTF | TGCGCCAGCAGCGTCGGGACGAACTATGGCTACACCTTC | . | TRBV5-1 | . | TRBJ1-2
CASSASWGDNQPQHF | TGTGCCAGCAGCGCCTCTTGGGGGGACAATCAGCCCCAGCATTTT | . | TRBV4-2 | . | TRBJ1-5
CASSLSPSYGYTF | TGTGCCAGCAGTTTATCGCCAAGCTATGGCTACACCTTC | . | TRBV27 | few | TRBJ1-2
CASSPLGPDYGYTF | TGTGCCAGCAGTCCATTAGGCCCAGATTATGGCTACACCTTC | . | TRBV28 | few | TRBJ1-2
CAISEVSADTQYF | TGTGCCATCAGTGAGGTCAGCGCAGATACGCAGTATTTT | . | TRBV10-3 | medium-sized | TRBJ2-3
CVSSSTPGRSHF | TGTGTCAGCAGCTCGACCCCGGGACGTTCACACTTC | . | TRBV6-1 | . | TRBJ2-7
CASSVSPGGTYNEQFF | TGTGCCAGCAGCGTATCTCCGGGAGGCACCTACAATGAGCAGTTCTTC | TRBD2 | TRBV9 | . | TRBJ2-1
CASSEDGRRDYGYTF | TGTGCCAGCAGTGAGGATGGCAGGAGGGACTATGGCTACACCTTC | . | TRBV2 | medium-sized | TRBJ1-2
CASRSSGSEAGELFF | TGTGCCAGCAGATCCAGCGGGAGCGAAGCCGGGGAGCTGTTTTTT | TRBD2 | TRBV12-3/TRBV12-4 | few | TRBJ2-2
CASSDSMLVSEQFF | TGTGCCAGCAGTGATTCTATGCTAGTCAGTGAGCAGTTCTTC | . | TRBV2 | . | TRBJ2-1
CASSVGSDYNEQFF | TGTGCCAGCAGCGTAGGCAGCGATTACAATGAGCAGTTCTTC | . | TRBV9 | many | TRBJ2-1
CASRRTGLDEQFF | TGTGCCAGCAGGCGGACAGGGTTGGATGAGCAGTTCTTC | TRBD1 | TRBV6-2/TRBV6-3 | few | TRBJ2-1
CASSLGSSGREGYEQYF | TGTGCCAGCAGCTTAGGAAGTAGCGGGCGGGAGGGTTACGAGCAGTACTTC | TRBD2 | TRBV11-2 | . | TRBJ2-7
CASSLGTSGDKYF | TGTGCCAGCAGCCTCGGGACTAGCGGGGACAAATACTTC | TRBD2 | TRBV7-9 | . | TRBJ2-7
CASSESRGQGTYEQYF | TGCGCCAGCAGTGAGTCCAGGGGACAGGGGACCTACGAGCAGTACTTC | TRBD1 | TRBV10-1 | few | TRBJ2-7
CASSPGGAGLAYEQYF | TGTGCCAGCAGCCCCGGGGGGGCAGGGCTGGCGTACGAGCAGTACTTC | TRBD2 | TRBV9 | . | TRBJ2-7
CASSPGTGLNSPLHF | TGTGCCAGCAGCCCTGGGACAGGGTTGAATTCACCCCTCCACTTT | TRBD1 | TRBV7-6 | many | TRBJ1-6
CASLSGRREQYF | TGTGCCAGTCTCTCAGGGAGAAGGGAGCAGTACTTC | . | TRBV2 | . | TRBJ2-7
CSARGASGETQYF | TGCAGTGCTAGAGGAGCTAGTGGTGAGACCCAGTACTTC | . | TRBV20-1 | medium-sized | TRBJ2-5
CASSFGGQGRNEQFF | TGTGCCAGCAGTTTCGGGGGACAGGGTAGGAATGAGCAGTTCTTC | TRBD1 | TRBV28 | few | TRBJ2-1
CASSSTGTGELFF | TGTGCCAGCAGCAGTACAGGGACCGGGGAGCTGTTTTTT | . | TRBV7-3 | few | TRBJ2-2
CASGLVRGRIQGNTEAFF | TGTGCTAGTGGTTTGGTAAGAGGTAGGATCCAGGGTAACACTGAAGCTTTCTTT | . | TRBV12-5 | medium-sized | TRBJ1-1
CASSESVPQKYEQYF | TGTGCCAGCAGTGAATCAGTCCCGCAGAAATACGAGCAGTACTTC | . | TRBV25-1 | . | TRBJ2-7
CSANAGTGSYEQYF | TGCAGTGCGAATGCCGGGACAGGGTCCTACGAGCAGTACTTC | TRBD1 | TRBV20-1 | . | TRBJ2-7
CAWRGAYNEQFF | TGTGCCTGGAGGGGGGCCTACAATGAGCAGTTCTTC | . | TRBV30 | . | TRBJ2-1
CSATGGLNTGELFF | TGCAGCGCGACTGGGGGGTTGAACACCGGGGAGCTGTTTTTT | . | TRBV20-1 | medium-sized | TRBJ2-2
CASSLGTGHGEQFF | TGCGCCAGCAGCTTGGGGACAGGGCATGGTGAGCAGTTCTTC | TRBD1 | TRBV5-1 | . | TRBJ2-1
CASSLGLSQETQYF | TGTGCCAGCAGCCTGGGACTATCCCAAGAGACCCAGTACTTC | TRBD2 | TRBV6-1 | few | TRBJ2-5
CAWSRGAGANVLTF | TGTGCCTGGAGTCGAGGGGCTGGGGCCAACGTCCTGACTTTC | . | TRBV30 | large | TRBJ2-6
CASSQYRDISYEQYF | TGCGCCAGCAGCCAGTACCGGGACATATCCTACGAGCAGTACTTC | . | TRBV4-3 | few | TRBJ2-7
CATRQGILSHNEQFF | TGTGCCACTCGACAGGGTATCTTGAGTCACAATGAGCAGTTCTTC | TRBD1 | TRBV19 | few | TRBJ2-1